Detailed here is one TCR beta chain. Trimming took 0 bases from V and 7 from J, leaving 19 bases between them. Germline CDR1 SGDLS, CDR2 YYNGEE. The CDR3 sequence is 17 residues long. This entry comes from a study of T cells of healthy individuals. MiXCR was run by TCRdb on the 5' RACE reads, yielding one entry per CDR3 protein. The sample lists 60,000 to 70,000 distinct CDR3 sequences, 15% to 20% occurring once. The chain has TRBV9 and TRBJ1-4; D is unresolved. The TCR was taken from a human donor in good health. CDR3 loop: CASSVGRGHTTFEKLFF. The CDR3 DNA follows: TGTGCCAGCAGCGTAGGTCGGGGTCACACCACTTTTGAAAAACTGTTTTTT.